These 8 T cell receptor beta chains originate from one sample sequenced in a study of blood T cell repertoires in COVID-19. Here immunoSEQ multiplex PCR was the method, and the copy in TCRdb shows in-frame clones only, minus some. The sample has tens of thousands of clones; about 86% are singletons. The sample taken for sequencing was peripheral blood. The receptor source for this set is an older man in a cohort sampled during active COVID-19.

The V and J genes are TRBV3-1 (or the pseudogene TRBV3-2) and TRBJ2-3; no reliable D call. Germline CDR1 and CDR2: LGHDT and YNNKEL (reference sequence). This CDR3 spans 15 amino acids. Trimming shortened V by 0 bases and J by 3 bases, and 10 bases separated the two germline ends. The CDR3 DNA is TGTGCCAGCAGCCAAGATCCCCGAACAACAGATACGCAGTATTTT. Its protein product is CASSQDPRTTDTQYF.

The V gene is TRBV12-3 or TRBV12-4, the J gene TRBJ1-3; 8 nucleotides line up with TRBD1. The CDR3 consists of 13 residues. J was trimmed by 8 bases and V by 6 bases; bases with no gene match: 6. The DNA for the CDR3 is TGTGCCAGCAGGACAGGGGTCGTTGACACCATATATTTT. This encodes CASRTGVVDTIYF.

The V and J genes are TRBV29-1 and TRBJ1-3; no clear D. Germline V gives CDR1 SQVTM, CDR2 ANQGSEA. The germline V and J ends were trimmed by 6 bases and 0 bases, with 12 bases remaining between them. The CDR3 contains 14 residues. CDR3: CSVWAPDSGNTIYF. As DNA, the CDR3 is TGCAGCGTATGGGCGCCTGACTCTGGAAACACCATATATTTT.

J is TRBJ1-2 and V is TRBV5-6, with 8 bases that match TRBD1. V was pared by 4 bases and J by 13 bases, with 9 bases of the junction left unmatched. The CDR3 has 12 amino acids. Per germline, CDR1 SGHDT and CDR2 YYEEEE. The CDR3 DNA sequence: TGTGCCAGCAGCAATGGACAGGGTCTCGGCACCTTC. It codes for CASSNGQGLGTF.

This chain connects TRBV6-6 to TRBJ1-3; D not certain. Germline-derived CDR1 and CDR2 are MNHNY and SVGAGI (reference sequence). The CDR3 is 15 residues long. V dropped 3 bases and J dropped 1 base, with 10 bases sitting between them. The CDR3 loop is CASSYFSGSGNTIYF. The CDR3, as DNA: TGTGCCAGCAGTTATTTCTCCGGGTCTGGAAACACCATATATTTT.

CDR3 loop: CSASSGLAGGGSTDTQYF. CDR3 in DNA: TGCAGTGCTAGTTCCGGGCTAGCGGGGGGTGGCAGCACAGATACGCAGTATTTT. The genes are TRBV20-1 and TRBJ2-3; 11 bases align to TRBD2. The germline gives CDR1 DFQATT, CDR2 SNEGSKA (reference sequence). The trim removed 3 bases at V and 0 bases at J, leaving 11 bases unmatched. The CDR3 is made up of 18 amino acids.

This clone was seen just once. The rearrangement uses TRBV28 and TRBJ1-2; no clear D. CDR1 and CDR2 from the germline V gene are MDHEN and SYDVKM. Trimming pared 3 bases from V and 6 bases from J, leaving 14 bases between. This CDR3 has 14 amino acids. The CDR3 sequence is CASSFGGGFDGYTF. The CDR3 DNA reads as TGTGCCAGCAGTTTCGGCGGCGGGTTCGATGGCTACACCTTC.

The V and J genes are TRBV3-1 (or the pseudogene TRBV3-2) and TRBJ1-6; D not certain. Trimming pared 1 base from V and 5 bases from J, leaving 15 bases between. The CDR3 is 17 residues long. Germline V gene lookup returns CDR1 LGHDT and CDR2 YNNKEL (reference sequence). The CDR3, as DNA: TGTGCCAGCAGCCAAGTGGGCAGGTTTGGCAATAATTCACCCCTCCACTTT. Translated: CASSQVGRFGNNSPLHF.